These T cell receptor beta chains were read from a single sample in a study of cytomegalovirus exposure and HLA in healthy donors. Only in-frame clones appear in the TCRdb table, and some are missing; sequencing was by immunoSEQ multiplex PCR. This table has under 200,000 clones, approximately 86% appearing once. Sequencing input: PBMCs. The receptors originated from a woman aged 30 to 39 in good health and CMV-seronegative. The CDR3 runs from the conserved cysteine through the conserved F or W. Fields, in order: J gene, V gene, clone size, D gene, CDR3 protein, CDR3 DNA. A D gene is named only where the DNA matches it firmly. Expanded clones are given a class, and other clones once, few, many or no size at all.

J gene: TRBJ1-2
V gene: TRBV28
clone size: -
D gene: TRBD1
CDR3 protein: CASSSSGHRGSIYGYTF
CDR3 DNA: TGTGCCAGCAGTTCCTCGGGACACAGGGGGAGTATCTATGGCTACACCTTC

J gene: TRBJ1-1
V gene: TRBV6-5
clone size: -
D gene: -
CDR3 protein: CASRAGPAWAEAFF
CDR3 DNA: TGTGCCAGCAGGGCTGGGCCGGCTTGGGCTGAAGCTTTCTTT

J gene: TRBJ2-2
V gene: TRBV28
clone size: -
D gene: -
CDR3 protein: CASRWGDTGELFF
CDR3 DNA: TGTGCCAGCAGGTGGGGGGACACCGGGGAGCTGTTTTTT

J gene: TRBJ2-7
V gene: TRBV20-1
clone size: -
D gene: TRBD2
CDR3 protein: CSTRGGEQYF
CDR3 DNA: TGCAGTACTCGGGGGGGGGAGCAGTACTTC

J gene: TRBJ1-1
V gene: TRBV6-1
clone size: -
D gene: -
CDR3 protein: CASSYRRNTEAFF
CDR3 DNA: TGTGCCAGCAGCTACAGGAGGAACACTGAAGCTTTCTTT

J gene: TRBJ2-7
V gene: TRBV2
clone size: -
D gene: TRBD2
CDR3 protein: CASSETPGLAGEQYF
CDR3 DNA: TGTGCCAGCAGTGAAACCCCGGGACTAGCAGGCGAGCAGTACTTC

J gene: TRBJ2-7
V gene: TRBV6-1
clone size: -
D gene: -
CDR3 protein: CASTPPGEYEQYF
CDR3 DNA: TGTGCCAGCACTCCACCGGGGGAATACGAGCAGTACTTC

J gene: TRBJ2-7
V gene: TRBV4-1
clone size: -
D gene: -
CDR3 protein: CASSQSHLDEQYF
CDR3 DNA: TGCGCCAGCAGCCAATCCCACCTAGACGAGCAGTACTTC

J gene: TRBJ1-1
V gene: TRBV13
clone size: once
D gene: -
CDR3 protein: CASSPGQRITEAFF
CDR3 DNA: TGTGCCAGCAGCCCAGGACAGAGAATCACTGAAGCTTTCTTT

J gene: TRBJ2-1
V gene: TRBV6-5
clone size: -
D gene: -
CDR3 protein: CASSSLNNEQFF
CDR3 DNA: TGTGCCAGCAGTTCCTTAAACAATGAGCAGTTCTTC

J gene: TRBJ1-1
V gene: TRBV2
clone size: -
D gene: -
CDR3 protein: CASNTRQLNTEAFF
CDR3 DNA: TGTGCCAGCAATACGAGACAGTTGAACACTGAAGCTTTCTTT

J gene: TRBJ1-3
V gene: TRBV25-1
clone size: -
D gene: TRBD1
CDR3 protein: CASSFAGTGAVGNTIYF
CDR3 DNA: TGTGCCAGCAGTTTTGCCGGGACAGGGGCGGTCGGAAACACCATATATTTT

J gene: TRBJ2-3
V gene: TRBV6-1
clone size: -
D gene: TRBD2
CDR3 protein: CASISGGNTDTQYF
CDR3 DNA: TGTGCCAGCATAAGCGGGGGGAACACAGATACGCAGTATTTT

J gene: TRBJ1-1
V gene: TRBV28
clone size: -
D gene: -
CDR3 protein: CASRPTGSFFYTEAFF
CDR3 DNA: TGTGCCAGCAGGCCCACAGGGTCGTTTTTTTACACTGAAGCTTTCTTT

J gene: TRBJ2-7
V gene: TRBV5-5
clone size: -
D gene: -
CDR3 protein: CASSLEGLSSYEQYF
CDR3 DNA: TGTGCCAGCAGCTTGGAGGGGCTGAGCTCCTACGAGCAGTACTTC

J gene: TRBJ2-2
V gene: TRBV21-1
clone size: -
D gene: -
CDR3 protein: CASSYRLTGNYLANTGELFF
CDR3 DNA: TGTGCCAGCAGCTACCGCCTGACAGGGAACTACCTCGCGAACACCGGGGAGCTGTTTTTT

J gene: TRBJ2-5
V gene: TRBV2
clone size: -
D gene: -
CDR3 protein: CASRLARGTQYF
CDR3 DNA: TGTGCCAGCAGGCTAGCCCGGGGGACCCAGTACTTC

J gene: TRBJ2-7
V gene: TRBV11-2
clone size: -
D gene: -
CDR3 protein: CASSLTAFSYEQYF
CDR3 DNA: TGTGCCAGCAGCTTAACAGCCTTCTCCTACGAGCAGTACTTC

J gene: TRBJ1-2
V gene: TRBV28
clone size: -
D gene: -
CDR3 protein: CASSLEDRPYYGYTF
CDR3 DNA: TGTGCCAGCAGTTTAGAGGACAGACCTTACTATGGCTACACCTTC

J gene: TRBJ2-7
V gene: TRBV2
clone size: -
D gene: TRBD1
CDR3 protein: CASSVDRGDEQYF
CDR3 DNA: TGTGCCAGCAGTGTAGACAGGGGAGACGAGCAGTACTTC

J gene: TRBJ1-5
V gene: TRBV15
clone size: -
D gene: TRBD1
CDR3 protein: CATSAGRTGNQPQHF
CDR3 DNA: TGTGCCACCAGCGCCGGACGGACAGGGAATCAGCCCCAGCATTTT

J gene: TRBJ2-1
V gene: TRBV5-8
clone size: -
D gene: TRBD2
CDR3 protein: CASSLESGSYNEQFF
CDR3 DNA: TGTGCCAGCAGCTTGGAAAGCGGGAGCTACAATGAGCAGTTCTTC

J gene: TRBJ2-7
V gene: TRBV10-2
clone size: -
D gene: TRBD1
CDR3 protein: CASSGDRAEQYF
CDR3 DNA: TGCGCCAGCAGTGGGGACAGGGCCGAGCAGTACTTC

J gene: TRBJ2-7
V gene: TRBV11-1
clone size: -
D gene: TRBD2
CDR3 protein: CASSQLGRGLAGHYEQYF
CDR3 DNA: TGTGCCAGCAGCCAACTCGGCAGGGGACTAGCGGGACACTACGAGCAGTACTTC

J gene: TRBJ2-6
V gene: TRBV10-3
clone size: -
D gene: TRBD1
CDR3 protein: CAISSRTTGEAGANVLTF
CDR3 DNA: TGTGCCATCAGTTCCAGAACGACAGGGGAAGCTGGGGCCAACGTCCTGACTTTC

J gene: TRBJ2-1
V gene: TRBV28
clone size: -
D gene: TRBD2
CDR3 protein: CASSPPGGPSGEDEQFF
CDR3 DNA: TGTGCCAGCAGTCCTCCGGGGGGACCTAGCGGGGAGGATGAGCAGTTCTTC

J gene: TRBJ2-5
V gene: TRBV28
clone size: -
D gene: -
CDR3 protein: CASSSPGLASETQYF
CDR3 DNA: TGTGCCAGCAGTTCCCCGGGACTGGCCTCCGAGACCCAGTACTTC

J gene: TRBJ2-1
V gene: TRBV5-1
clone size: -
D gene: -
CDR3 protein: CASSLGGTSSYNEQFF
CDR3 DNA: TGCGCCAGCAGCTTGGGTGGCACTAGCTCCTACAATGAGCAGTTCTTC

J gene: TRBJ2-2
V gene: TRBV27
clone size: few
D gene: -
CDR3 protein: CASSSLTGITGELFF
CDR3 DNA: TGTGCCAGCAGTTCGCTCACAGGGATCACCGGGGAGCTGTTTTTT

J gene: TRBJ2-1
V gene: TRBV11-1
clone size: -
D gene: TRBD2
CDR3 protein: CASRSVREGNEQFF
CDR3 DNA: TGTGCCAGCAGGTCGGTACGGGAGGGGAATGAGCAGTTCTTC

J gene: TRBJ2-3
V gene: TRBV5-6
clone size: -
D gene: TRBD2
CDR3 protein: CASREGLAPGTDTQYF
CDR3 DNA: TGTGCCAGCAGAGAAGGACTAGCACCCGGCACAGATACGCAGTATTTT

J gene: TRBJ1-1
V gene: TRBV5-4
clone size: once
D gene: -
CDR3 protein: CATSFKEDTEAFF
CDR3 DNA: TGTGCCACCTCTTTTAAGGAGGACACTGAAGCTTTCTTT

J gene: TRBJ1-1
V gene: TRBV28
clone size: -
D gene: TRBD1
CDR3 protein: CASSFPRDRRNTEAFF
CDR3 DNA: TGTGCCAGCAGTTTTCCCCGGGACAGAAGGAACACTGAAGCTTTCTTT

J gene: TRBJ2-1
V gene: TRBV6-5
clone size: -
D gene: TRBD2
CDR3 protein: CASSRSGVGGNEQFF
CDR3 DNA: TGTGCCAGCAGCCGAAGCGGGGTCGGGGGGAATGAGCAGTTCTTC

J gene: TRBJ1-6
V gene: TRBV18
clone size: -
D gene: -
CDR3 protein: CASSSGGGDSPLHF
CDR3 DNA: TGTGCCAGCTCATCCGGGGGTGGGGATTCACCCCTCCACTTT

J gene: TRBJ2-2
V gene: TRBV19
clone size: -
D gene: -
CDR3 protein: CASSPLAAGELFF
CDR3 DNA: TGTGCCAGTAGTCCTCTTGCGGCCGGGGAGCTGTTTTTT

J gene: TRBJ2-2
V gene: TRBV4-1
clone size: -
D gene: TRBD2
CDR3 protein: CASSHWNSGRGSGELFF
CDR3 DNA: TGCGCCAGCAGCCACTGGAATAGCGGGAGGGGTAGCGGGGAGCTGTTTTTT

J gene: TRBJ2-3
V gene: TRBV7-9
clone size: -
D gene: TRBD2
CDR3 protein: CASSFSSGYTDTQYF
CDR3 DNA: TGTGCCAGCAGCTTCTCTAGCGGATACACAGATACGCAGTATTTT

J gene: TRBJ2-5
V gene: TRBV2
clone size: -
D gene: TRBD2
CDR3 protein: CASTGLAQQETQYF
CDR3 DNA: TGTGCCAGCACCGGACTAGCTCAACAAGAGACCCAGTACTTC

J gene: TRBJ2-7
V gene: TRBV7-9
clone size: -
D gene: -
CDR3 protein: CASTRDTTGRQYF
CDR3 DNA: TGTGCCAGCACCCGAGACACTACAGGACGGCAGTACTTC

J gene: TRBJ2-1
V gene: TRBV9
clone size: -
D gene: TRBD2
CDR3 protein: CASSVASGTYNEQFF
CDR3 DNA: TGTGCCAGCAGCGTAGCTAGCGGGACTTACAATGAGCAGTTCTTC

J gene: TRBJ2-5
V gene: TRBV6-6
clone size: -
D gene: -
CDR3 protein: CASSYGRIPGETQYF
CDR3 DNA: TGTGCCAGCAGTTACGGACGGATTCCAGGGGAGACCCAGTACTTC